The clone carrying this T cell receptor beta chain was seen more than once but under ten times. Its antigen remains unidentified. Each CDR3 protein is one row after TCRdb ran MiXCR on the reads. Altogether around 34,000 distinct CDR3 sequences are present, 40% to 65% being singletons, with the ten largest covering around nine tenths. The sample is drawn from a study of T cell repertoires in cytomegalovirus infection. Overall study: Recently identified HLA-C-restricted and well-studied HLA-B-restricted CMV epitopes were used. Public signatures in TCR beta pointed to CMV infection and matching HLA type. Study-wide points: The ex vivo response was dominated by HLA-C-restricted CMV-specific TCR beta clonotypes. The cumulative frequency of public TCR beta families identified carriers of CMV plus the relevant HLA.

Sample: CD8+ T cells from cultured PBMCs, taken from culture after CMV antigen stimulation. This clonotype originated in a human donor in good health (CMV status not recorded). Some clones in this sample may be carry-over from other donors' samples.

The CDR3 bases are TGCAGCATCAGTTTTCGGAACACCGGGGAGCTGTTTTTT. Amino acid sequence: CSISFRNTGELFF. The V and J genes are TRBV29-1 and TRBJ2-2; D gene unclear. CDR3 length equals 13 residues. V was cut by 8 bases and J by 1 base, with 11 bases left in between. In germline, CDR1 is SQVTM, CDR2 ANQGSEA.